The subject of this entry is one TCR beta chain. Its antigen is not identified. Repertoires were generated with immunoSEQ multiplex PCR, while TCRdb's copy carries only in-frame clones and drops some. The table shows over 30,000 clones, with approximately 82% occurring only once. The data were taken from a study of OX40 agonist ivuxolimab in advanced cancers. Study results and caveats: The antigen specificity of the peripheral T cells (those that were expanded) was not determined.

V lost 4 bases, J lost 7 bases, and 7 bases stayed unmatched. CDR1 SNHLY and CDR2 FYNNEI come from the germline V gene. The CDR3 is made up of 13 amino acids. Here the sequenced sample was CD4+ or CD8+ T cells sorted from blood, taken in a trial of the OX40 agonist ivuxolimab. J is TRBJ2-7 and V is TRBV2; 7 bases agree with TRBD2. The source is an adult with an advanced solid tumor such as melanoma, head and neck, liver or kidney cancer. CDR3 DNA: TGTGCCAGCAGTGGATGGACTAGTAGAGAGCAGTACTTC. Amino acid sequence: CASSGWTSREQYF.